One sample yielded the 13 T cell receptor beta chains listed below, sequenced in a study of a mutant IDH1 vaccine in newly diagnosed glioma. Sample time point: baseline, week 1 (first vaccination visit). Treatment reported: pre-vaccination baseline after standard-of-care therapy. TCRdb's copy holds only in-frame clones and misses some; the assay was immunoSEQ multiplex PCR. The sample records roughly 46,000 clones, about nine tenths being singletons. The sample consisted of PBMCs, taken from a glioma patient treated with radiotherapy, temozolomide or both. Receptors originate from a man aged 35-49 years with glioma.

V and J are TRBV7-8 and TRBJ1-5; 9 bases match TRBD1. CDR3 length: 16 residues. The germline CDR1 and CDR2 sequences are SGHVS and FQNEAQ. After removal of 1 base from V and 9 bases from J, the junction contained 10 bases not matched to a gene. The CDR3 sequence: CASSLGTGVAQRPQHF. Here the CDR3 DNA reads TGTGCCAGCAGCTTAGGGACAGGGGTCGCCCAGCGGCCCCAGCATTTT.

The rearrangement links TRBV6-1 to TRBJ2-1; TRBD2 agrees at 8 bases. The CDR3 loop spans 13 amino acids. The V segment lost 6 bases and the J segment 6 bases; nucleotides outside the gene matches: 4. Germline V gene data show CDR1 as MNHNS and CDR2 as SASEGT. CDR3 DNA sequence: TGTGCCAGCAGCTGGACTAGCAGCAATGAGCAGTTCTTC. Translation gives CASSWTSSNEQFF.

The V and J genes are TRBV7-8 and TRBJ1-5; unclear D gene. The CDR3 spans 15 residues. CDR1 is SGHVS and CDR2 is FQNEAQ in the germline V gene. V was cut by 3 bases and J by 2 bases, with 11 bases left in between. CDR3 in DNA: TGTGCCAGCAGCTTTGAGATTATGGGCAATCAGCCCCAGCATTTT. It is translated as CASSFEIMGNQPQHF.

V gene TRBV7-2 combines with J gene TRBJ2-5, with D maybe TRBD1 (5 bases). Germline V gives CDR1 SGHTA, CDR2 FQGNSA. V shed 0 bases and J shed 5 bases, with 10 bases lying between them. This CDR3 is 14 amino acids long. The CDR3 DNA sequence: TGTGCCAGCAGCTTAGCAGTGGGGCCCGAGACCCAGTACTTC. This codes for CASSLAVGPETQYF.

The rearrangement joins TRBV14 to TRBJ1-3; no firm D call. The CDR3 extends over 12 amino acids. V was trimmed by 6 bases and J by 1 base, leaving 4 bases between them. CDR1 is SGHDN, CDR2 FVKESK, per germline. CDR3 nucleotides: TGTGCCAGCAGGCTTTCTGGAAACACCATATATTTT. Its protein is CASRLSGNTIYF.

The CDR3 region has the DNA TGTGCCAGCAGTTTGCCGGGACAGGGTCGCTATGGCTACACCTTC. Its protein is CASSLPGQGRYGYTF. V and J are TRBV6-6 and TRBJ1-2; 9 nucleotides agree with TRBD1. The CDR3 is 15 amino acids. Trimming at V came to 4 bases and at J to 4 bases, leaving 7 bases not matched to a gene. The germline CDR1 and CDR2 sequences are MNHNY and SVGAGI (reference sequence).

In the case of this clone: This sample also contains other DNA sequences that code for the same CDR3. The chain couples TRBV7-9 to TRBJ1-3; weak D call: TRBD1 (5 bases). This CDR3 has 15 residues. The germline CDR1 and CDR2 sequences are SEHNR and FQNEAQ (reference sequence). Trimming pared 1 base from V and 0 bases from J, leaving 7 bases between. The CDR3 is CASSLGDLSGNTIYF. For the CDR3, the DNA is TGTGCCAGCAGCTTAGGGGACCTCTCTGGAAACACCATATATTTT.

V is TRBV28 and J is TRBJ1-2, with D unresolved. Germline CDR1 reads MDHEN; CDR2 reads SYDVKM. The CDR3 is 12 amino acids. Trimming left V 9 bases short and J 1 base short, with 9 bases between. CDR3 sequence (DNA): TGTGCCAGTAGCGCCGATAACTATGGCTACACCTTC. Translated, it gives CASSADNYGYTF.

This clone has a single count. The gene calls are TRBV27 and TRBJ2-2; D gene ambiguous. The V gene's germline CDR1 is MNHEY and CDR2 SMNVEV (reference sequence). The length of the CDR3 is 14 residues. Trimming stripped 6 bases from V and 1 base from J, with 9 bases between. The chain's CDR3 is CASRGPRNTGELFF. CDR3 nucleotides: TGTGCCAGCAGAGGTCCTAGGAACACCGGGGAGCTGTTTTTT.

CDR3 protein: CASSLDSSYNEQFF. In DNA form, the CDR3 reads TGTGCCAGCAGCTTAGATTCCTCCTACAATGAGCAGTTCTTC. The chain is built from TRBV7-2 and TRBJ2-1; D uncertain. The V gene's germline CDR1 is SGHTA and CDR2 FQGNSA. Trimming removed 1 base at V and 0 bases at J, with 4 bases between. The CDR3 has 14 residues.

V and J are TRBV20-1 and TRBJ1-2; unclear D gene. CDR1 is DFQATT and CDR2 is SNEGSKA in the germline V gene (reference sequence). The CDR3 has 11 amino acids. The V gene lost 0 bases and the J gene lost 8 bases, with 7 bases spanning the gap. In nucleotides, the CDR3 is TGCAGTGCTAGAGAGGCAGTCGGCTACACCTTC. The encoded protein is CSAREAVGYTF.

CDR3 loop: CASSSKGGSGNTIYF. Written as DNA, the CDR3 is TGTGCCAGCAGTTCGAAAGGGGGCTCTGGAAACACCATATATTTT. The chain joins TRBV7-2 to TRBJ1-3; D may be TRBD1 (6 bases). Germline assignment: CDR1 SGHTA and CDR2 FQGNSA. This CDR3 spans 15 amino acids. V dropped 6 bases and J dropped 0 bases, with 12 bases sitting between them.

The chain carries TRBV5-8 and TRBJ2-7; D perhaps matches TRBD1 (6 bases). Between the trimmed V and J ends, which lost 4 bases and 5 bases, there was a span of 16 bases. This CDR3 is built from 14 residues. Looked up from germline, CDR1 is SGHTS and CDR2 is YDEGEE. CDR3 region: CASSRTGYSDEQYF. CDR3 nucleotide sequence: TGTGCCAGCAGCCGAACAGGGTACTCAGACGAGCAGTACTTC.